Detailed here is one TCR beta chain. This sample is drawn from a study of blood T cell repertoires in COVID-19. Trimming removed 4 bases from V and 7 bases from J; junction bases left unmatched: 7. The CDR3 totals 15 residues. From germline, CDR1 is LGHDT and CDR2 YNNKEL (reference sequence). The authors' processing: The assay estimated nucleated cells by amplifying reference gene primers. Repertoires were generated with immunoSEQ multiplex PCR, while TCRdb's copy carries only in-frame clones and drops some. V, J and clone size are those of that table, while D and trimming were read from the DNA. The table records more than 25,000 clones, 90% of them present only once.

Sequenced: peripheral blood. The chain employs TRBV3-1 (or the pseudogene TRBV3-2) and TRBJ1-4, with 9 positions matching TRBD1. The source is a man between 65 and 80 years old with active or convalescent COVID-19. CDR3 coding DNA: TGTGCCAGCAGCCCCCGGACAGGGGTAGGTGAAAAACTGTTTTTT. Translating gives CASSPRTGVGEKLFF.